This TCR beta chain was captured by sequencing in a study of shared clonotypes between healthy human individuals. Study-wide results and caveats: Sample collection involved blood only; tissue repertoires are likely different. Naive CD4 clonotype sharing across a few donors was approximately 5.2%.

The CDR3 totals 15 residues. From germline, CDR1 is SGHTA and CDR2 FQGNSA. V shed 2 bases and J shed 3 bases, with 10 bases lying between them. An even split of each subset's genomic DNA across several immunoSEQ plates was performed. Produced via immunoSEQ multiplex PCR; TCRdb's table is partial and in-frame only. The repertoire holds roughly 520,000 clones, with approximately 95% as singletons. Donors were healthy HIV-negative adults without recent acute infections or vaccinations. Turning to this clone: Its antigen is unidentified.

The TCR sequence derives from a woman aged 30 to 39 in good health. The chain combines TRBV7-2 with TRBJ2-2, with D perhaps matching TRBD2 (6 bases). Material for sequencing was naive CD4+ T cells sorted from blood. Subset in this sample: CD45RA+ positively selected. The CDR3 region has the DNA TGTGCCAGCAGCTTAAAACGGGGGTACACCGGGGAGCTGTTTTTT. Translation: CASSLKRGYTGELFF.